The next 14 T cell receptor beta chains were all read from a single sample in a study of blood T cell repertoires in COVID-19. The table came from immunoSEQ multiplex PCR; TCRdb's copy has only in-frame clones and leaves some out. Of around 160,000 clones in the sample, roughly nine tenths were seen once. Sequenced material: peripheral blood. Receptors originate from a man between 18 and 29 years old with acute or convalescent COVID-19.

This rearrangement joins TRBV19 to TRBJ2-5; tentative D call: TRBD1 (5 bases). Germline values: CDR1 LNHDA, CDR2 SQIVND (reference sequence). There are 14 residues in the CDR3. Trimming stripped 3 bases from V and 1 base from J, with 9 bases between. CDR3 DNA: TGTGCCAGTAGTATTGCAGGGCCCCAAGAGACCCAGTACTTC. Its protein product is CASSIAGPQETQYF. Complete variable domain (other parts from reference TRBV19 and TRBJ2-5): DGGITQSPKYLFRKEGQNVTLSCEQNLNHDAMYWYRQDPGQGLRLIYYSQIVNDFQKGDIAEGYSVSREKKESFPLTVTSAQKNPTAFYLCASSIAGPQETQYFGPGTRLLVL.

V usage is TRBV11-3 and J usage is TRBJ1-2, with 11 positions matching TRBD1. Germline V gene data show CDR1 as SGHNT and CDR2 as YENEEA. The CDR3 has 16 amino acids. The trim removed 6 bases at V and 7 bases at J, leaving 13 bases unmatched. The CDR3 here is CASSTQYGQGACGYTF. The DNA for the CDR3 is TGTGCCAGCAGTACTCAATATGGACAGGGGGCGTGTGGCTACACCTTC.

The chain carries TRBV5-1 and TRBJ2-1, with D maybe TRBD1 (5 bases). The V and J ends lost 5 bases and 5 bases respectively, with 17 bases between them. The CDR3 extends over 15 amino acids. The germline V gene has CDR1 SGHRS and CDR2 YFSETQ. CDR3 DNA: TGCGCCAGCAGTTTTGACAGCGCCGTAAACAATGAGCAGTTCTTC. This sequence encodes CASSFDSAVNNEQFF. The full variable domain, in which reference TRBV5-1 and TRBJ2-1 provide the parts outside the CDR3, is KAGVTQTPRYLIKTRGQQVTLSCSPISGHRSVSWYQQTPGQGLQFLFEYFSETQRNKGNFPGRFSGRQFSNSRSEMNVSTLELGDSALYLCASSFDSAVNNEQFFGPGTRLTVL.

The genes are TRBV11-2 and TRBJ1-5; 9 nucleotides align to TRBD1. There are 15 residues in the CDR3. Looked up from germline, CDR1 is SGHAT and CDR2 is FQNNGV. V shed 5 bases, J shed 6 bases, and the junction held 8 bases outside the gene matches. CDR3 DNA sequence: TGTGCCAGCAGCACGGACAGGGGAGGAAGTCAGCCCCAGCATTTT. Residues: CASSTDRGGSQPQHF.

The chain uses TRBV29-1 and TRBJ1-1; D might be TRBD1 (6 bases). In germline, CDR1 is SQVTM, CDR2 ANQGSEA. V shed 7 bases and J shed 0 bases, with 12 bases lying between them. This CDR3 region has 13 residues. This chain's CDR3 is CSARTELNTEAFF. The CDR3 DNA is TGCAGCGCCCGGACAGAGCTGAACACTGAAGCTTTCTTT.

This chain links TRBV25-1 with TRBJ1-3, with a tentative D call TRBD1 (6 bases). This CDR3 region has 15 residues. Trimming took 3 bases from V and 0 from J, leaving 9 bases between them. Germline V gene lookup returns CDR1 MGHDK and CDR2 SYGVNS. Here the CDR3 DNA reads TGTGCCAGCAGTGAGTGGGGGCGCTCTGGAAACACCATATATTTT. It translates to CASSEWGRSGNTIYF.

The chain carries TRBV6-2 or TRBV6-3 and TRBJ2-3, with D possibly matching TRBD2 (6 bases). The CDR3 spans 15 residues. From germline, CDR1 is MNHEY and CDR2 SVGEGT. The V end lost 5 bases, the J end lost 2 bases, and 14 bases lay between the germline ends. DNA of the CDR3: TGTGCCAGCAGTAATCCGGGACTTAACACAGATACGCAGTATTTT. It codes for CASSNPGLNTDTQYF.

The sample holds a few counts of this clone. The CDR3, as DNA: TGTGCCAGCAGTCTCCGGGGGGAGAGTAACTATGGCTACACCTTC. This gives the protein CASSLRGESNYGYTF. V gene TRBV6-6 combines with J gene TRBJ1-2; the D gene is possibly TRBD1 (5 bases). CDR3 length: 15 amino acids. Germline loops: CDR1 MNHNY, CDR2 SVGAGI (reference sequence). The V and J ends lost 5 bases and 1 base respectively, with 14 bases between them.

The V gene is TRBV27, the J gene TRBJ2-1; 10 nucleotides line up with TRBD1. The CDR3 is 18 amino acids. V lost 0 bases, J lost 4 bases, and 9 bases stayed unmatched. Germline assignment: CDR1 MNHEY and CDR2 SMNVEV (reference sequence). The CDR3 DNA follows: TGTGCCAGCAGTTTATCCGTATGGGACAGGGGACAATACAATGAGCAGTTCTTC. Its protein is CASSLSVWDRGQYNEQFF.

Comment on this clone: The identical CDR3 is also encoded by other nucleotide sequences in the sample. In DNA, the CDR3 is TGCGCCAGCAGCTTGGGCCGGACAGGGGGCTCCTACGAGCAGTACTTC. The encoded protein is CASSLGRTGGSYEQYF. This chain uses TRBV5-1 with TRBJ2-7, with 10 bases lining up with TRBD1. The CDR3 length is 16 residues. Germline trimming cut 0 bases from V and 0 bases from J; bases unmatched to any gene: 3. Germline-derived CDR1 and CDR2 are SGHRS and YFSETQ.

The V and J genes are TRBV30 and TRBJ1-5, with D unclear. CDR1 and CDR2 from the germline V gene are GTSNPN and SVGIG (reference sequence). Trimming cost V 0 bases and J 6 bases, with 15 bases left between them. The CDR3 covers 15 residues. The CDR3: CAWSVRTPGGQPQHF. Written as DNA, the CDR3 is TGTGCCTGGAGTGTACGAACCCCGGGTGGTCAGCCCCAGCATTTT.

This clone was counted once. The CDR3 region is CASSIWGVGRTGELFF. The CDR3 region has the DNA TGTGCCAGTAGTATATGGGGGGTTGGAAGAACCGGGGAGCTGTTTTTT. The chain links TRBV19 to TRBJ2-2; TRBD2 might be the D (6 bases). Trimming cost V 2 bases and J 5 bases, with 15 bases left between them. The germline V gene encodes CDR1 LNHDA and CDR2 SQIVND (reference sequence). CDR3 length equals 16 residues.

The V call is TRBV9, the J call TRBJ1-2; D is possibly TRBD1 (6 bases). Deletions cut 0 bases from V and 8 bases from J, with 8 bases between. The CDR3 sequence is 12 residues long. Germline V gene data show CDR1 as SGDLS and CDR2 as YYNGEE. The CDR3 reads CASSVVGGGYTF. The CDR3 region has the DNA TGTGCCAGCAGCGTAGTAGGGGGAGGCTACACCTTC.

This sequence joins TRBV6-5 and TRBJ2-3; TRBD2 is a possible D gene (5 bases). This CDR3 is 12 amino acids long. With 2 bases removed from V and 5 bases from J, the gap between germline ends came to 5 bases. Germline assignment: CDR1 MNHEY and CDR2 SVGAGI. The DNA of the CDR3 is TGTGCCAGCAGTTACCGGGGAGATACGCAGTATTTT. It encodes CASSYRGDTQYF.